This T cell receptor beta chain was sequenced for a study of T cells after yellow fever vaccination. Study-wide findings and caveats: Clonotypes shared by both compartments, CD4 and CD8, made up a small share.

With regard to this clonotype: Its cognate antigen is unknown.

Conversion of TCR transcripts into cDNA relied on 5'RACE template switching, which added a universal primer site and UMIs. TCRdb reprocessed the 5' RACE reads with MiXCR, giving one entry per CDR3 protein. The sample yields 500,000 to 650,000 distinct CDR3 sequences, 9% to 15% seen once. The sequence came from a man in his thirties or forties who received the YFV17D yellow fever vaccine. Sequenced material: PBMCs, taken on the day of the yellow fever booster vaccination.

CDR3 protein: CASSHGGGYNEQFF. The CDR3 DNA follows: TGTGCCAGCAGCCACGGAGGGGGCTACAATGAGCAGTTCTTC. The chain links TRBV6-1 to TRBJ2-1; tentatively, D is TRBD1 or TRBD2 (6 bases each). CDR3 length: 14 residues. Germline V lookup: CDR1 MNHNS, CDR2 SASEGT. V lost 6 bases to trimming and J lost 3 bases, with 12 bases between them.